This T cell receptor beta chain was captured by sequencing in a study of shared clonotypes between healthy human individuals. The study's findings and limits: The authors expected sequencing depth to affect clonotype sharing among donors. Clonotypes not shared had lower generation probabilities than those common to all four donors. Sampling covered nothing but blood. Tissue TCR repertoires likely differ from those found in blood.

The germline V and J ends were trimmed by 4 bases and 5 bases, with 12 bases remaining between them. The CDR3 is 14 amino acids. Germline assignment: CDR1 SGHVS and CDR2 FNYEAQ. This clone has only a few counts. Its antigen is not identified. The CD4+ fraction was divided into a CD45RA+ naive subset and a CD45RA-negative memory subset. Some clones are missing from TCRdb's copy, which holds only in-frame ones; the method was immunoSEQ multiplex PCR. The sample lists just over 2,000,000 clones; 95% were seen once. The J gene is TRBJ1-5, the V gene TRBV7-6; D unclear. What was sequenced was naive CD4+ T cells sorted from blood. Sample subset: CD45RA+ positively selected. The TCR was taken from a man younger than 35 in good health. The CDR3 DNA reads TGTGCCAGCAGCTCCGGTGGAACGTATCAGCCCCAGCATTTT. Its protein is CASSSGGTYQPQHF.